These 15 T cell receptor beta chains originate from one sample sequenced in a study of T cell repertoires in cytomegalovirus infection. The antigens for these receptors are not known. A single record per CDR3 protein comes from TCRdb applying MiXCR to the reads. The repertoire has roughly 990,000 distinct CDR3 sequences, 25% to 40% of them found once; the top ten carry under 15%. The source was cultured CD8+ T cells from PBMCs, collected from culture after CMV antigen stimulation. The receptors come from a human donor in good health (CMV status not recorded). Some clones in this sample may be carry-over from other donors' samples.

The chain joins TRBV6-5 to TRBJ2-3; no reliable D call. V gave up 2 bases and J gave up 2 bases, with 11 bases separating them. In germline, CDR1 is MNHEY, CDR2 SVGAGI. This CDR3 comprises 15 residues. The CDR3 region has the DNA TGTGCCAGCAGTTACAAACCGTTGTCCACAGATACGCAGTATTTT. Translation: CASSYKPLSTDTQYF.

This clonotype was recorded a few times. The chain carries TRBV7-9 and TRBJ1-5, with 9 bases matching TRBD1. The CDR3 sequence is 14 residues long. Germline V gene sequence: CDR1 SEHNR, CDR2 FQNEAQ (reference sequence). With 5 bases clipped from V and 11 bases from J, the junction kept 10 bases outside the gene matches. CDR3 sequence (DNA): TGTGCCAGCAGCCCCGGGACAGGGAAGGGAGCCCAGCATTTT. Translation: CASSPGTGKGAQHF. The entire variable domain, with the rest obtained from reference TRBV7-9 and TRBJ1-5, is as follows: DTGVSQNPRHKITKRGQNVTFRCDPISEHNRLYWYRQTLGQGPEFLTYFQNEAQLEKSRLLSDRFSAERPKGSFSTLEIQRTEQGDSAMYLCASSPGTGKGAQHFGDGTRLSIL.

The table lists this clonotype with a few counts. The rearrangement uses TRBV12-5 and TRBJ2-7; TRBD1 aligns across 7 bases. The CDR3 extends over 13 amino acids. The germline V gene has CDR1 LGHNT and CDR2 FRNRAP. V lost 4 bases to trimming and J lost 3 bases; unmatched junction nucleotides: 3. The CDR3 region is CASGWDSYYEQYF. CDR3 nucleotide sequence: TGTGCTAGTGGTTGGGACAGTTACTACGAGCAGTACTTC.

Only a few counts were recorded for this clonotype. This rearrangement joins TRBV12-5 to TRBJ2-1, with 9 bases that match TRBD2. The CDR3 totals 15 residues. Looked up from germline, CDR1 is LGHNT and CDR2 is FRNRAP. Losses at the gene ends were 1 base for V and 6 bases for J; bases not matched to a gene: 4. CDR3 sequence (DNA): TGTGCTAGTGGTTTGGGTAGCGGGGGTTTCAATGAGCAGTTCTTC. It codes for CASGLGSGGFNEQFF.

This chain links TRBV4-3 with TRBJ1-1; no clear D gene. CDR3 size: 16 residues. Per the germline V gene, CDR1 is LGHNA and CDR2 is YSLEER. Between the trimmed V and J ends, which lost 0 bases and 6 bases, there was a span of 17 bases. DNA for the CDR3: TGCGCCAGCAGCCAAGATCGGATAGGGCCTTCGTCTGAAGCTTTCTTT. Protein sequence: CASSQDRIGPSSEAFF.

Many counts were recorded for this clonotype. This chain connects TRBV7-8 to TRBJ1-3; the D is unclear. Trimming removed 1 base from V and 0 bases from J, with 13 bases in between. The CDR3 totals 17 residues. In germline, CDR1 is SGHVS, CDR2 FQNEAQ. The CDR3 nucleotides are TGTGCCAGCAGCTTAGGTTCCCACGGCGACTCTGGAAACACCATATATTTT. Translating it yields CASSLGSHGDSGNTIYF.

This clonotype came up many times. The chain employs TRBV7-8 and TRBJ2-5; D ambiguous. The V and J ends lost 1 base and 7 bases respectively, with 10 bases between them. This CDR3 is 13 amino acids long. From germline, CDR1 is SGHVS and CDR2 FQNEAQ. As DNA, the CDR3 is TGTGCCAGCAGCTTAGGGGCGAAGGGGACCCAGTACTTC. This gives the protein CASSLGAKGTQYF.

CDR3 region: CAVGLADQETQYF. Here the CDR3 DNA reads TGTGCCGTAGGATTAGCGGACCAAGAGACCCAGTACTTC. The V gene is TRBV10-3, the J gene TRBJ2-5; tentative D call: TRBD2 (6 bases). The CDR3 consists of 13 residues. V was clipped by 11 bases and J by 0 bases, with 13 bases between them. Germline-derived CDR1 and CDR2 are ENHRY and SYGVKD.

This clonotype showed up just a few times. The chain couples TRBV7-2 to TRBJ1-2, with D unresolved. Germline values: CDR1 SGHTA, CDR2 FQGNSA. The CDR3 contains 12 residues. The V and J ends lost 5 bases and 12 bases respectively, with 16 bases between them. CDR3 in DNA: TGTGCCAGCAGCCCTTTAGGGTTGGTGGACACCTTC. It codes for CASSPLGLVDTF. Filled out from reference TRBV7-2 and TRBJ1-2, the complete variable domain reads GAGVSQSPSNKVTEKGKDVELRCDPISGHTALYWYRQSLGQGLEFLIYFQGNSAPDKSGLPSDRFSAERTGGSVSTLTIQRTQQEDSAVYLCASSPLGLVDTFGSGTRLTVV.

The chain is built from TRBV20-1 and TRBJ1-1; D is undetermined. The CDR3 is 15 residues long. CDR1 and CDR2 from the germline V gene are DFQATT and SNEGSKA (reference sequence). Trimming stripped 6 bases from V and 0 bases from J, with 17 bases between. CDR3 coding DNA: TGCAGTGCAGTAGAGAAGGACTGGGTGAACACTGAAGCTTTCTTT. This encodes CSAVEKDWVNTEAFF.

There are many counts of this clonotype. The chain uses TRBV7-3 and TRBJ2-1, with 12 bases lining up with TRBD1. Germline values: CDR1 SGHTA, CDR2 FQGTGA. After removal of 1 base from V and 7 bases from J, the junction contained 5 bases not matched to a gene. The CDR3 sequence is 16 residues long. This CDR3 is CASSLKRDRGRNEQFF. CDR3 DNA: TGTGCCAGCAGCTTAAAAAGGGACAGGGGGCGGAATGAGCAGTTCTTC.

This clonotype was counted between two and nine times. V is TRBV6-1 and J is TRBJ1-2; D gene unclear. V lost 10 bases and J lost 6, with 12 bases in between. CDR1 and CDR2 (germline): MNHNS, SASEGT. This CDR3 has 11 residues. In nucleotides, the CDR3 is TGTGCCATCACGAACTCGGATGGCTACACCTTC. Protein product: CAITNSDGYTF.

This clonotype was seen more than once but under ten times. J is TRBJ2-7 and V is TRBV27; 10 nucleotides line up with TRBD2. V was pared by 2 bases and J by 1 base, with 2 bases of the junction left unmatched. From germline, CDR1 is MNHEY and CDR2 SMNVEV (reference sequence). This CDR3 contains 15 residues. The DNA of the CDR3 is TGTGCCAGCAGTTTAAGCGGGGGGGCTTCCTACGAGCAGTACGTC. Its protein is CASSLSGGASYEQYV.

The rearrangement joins TRBV4-1 to TRBJ1-2; D ambiguous. CDR1 is MGHRA and CDR2 is YSYEKL in the germline V gene. The CDR3 spans 15 residues. V lost 3 bases and J lost 4, with 15 bases in between. The CDR3 is CASSHSTTSSYGYTF. DNA for the CDR3: TGCGCCAGCAGCCACAGCACCACGAGCAGCTATGGCTACACCTTC.

The chain links TRBV4-3 to TRBJ1-1; tentative D call: TRBD1 (5 bases). CDR1 is LGHNA and CDR2 is YSLEER in the germline V gene. The CDR3 contains 18 residues. Trimming pared 0 bases from V and 6 bases from J, leaving 23 bases between. CDR3 amino acids: CASSQDPPLSQRGPEAFF. CDR3 nucleotides: TGCGCCAGCAGCCAAGATCCACCCCTCAGCCAGAGGGGCCCTGAAGCTTTCTTT.